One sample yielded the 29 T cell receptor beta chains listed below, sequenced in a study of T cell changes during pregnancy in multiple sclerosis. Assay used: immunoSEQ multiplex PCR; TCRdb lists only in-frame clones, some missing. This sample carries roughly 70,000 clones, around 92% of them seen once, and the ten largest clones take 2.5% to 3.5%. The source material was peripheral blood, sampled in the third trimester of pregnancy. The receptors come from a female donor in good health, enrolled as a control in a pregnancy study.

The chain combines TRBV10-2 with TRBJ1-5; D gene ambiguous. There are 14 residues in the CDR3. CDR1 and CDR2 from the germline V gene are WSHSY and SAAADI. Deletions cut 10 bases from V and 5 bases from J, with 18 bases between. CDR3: CATESESGYQPQHF. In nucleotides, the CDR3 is TGCGCCACCGAGAGCGAGAGTGGTTATCAGCCCCAGCATTTT.

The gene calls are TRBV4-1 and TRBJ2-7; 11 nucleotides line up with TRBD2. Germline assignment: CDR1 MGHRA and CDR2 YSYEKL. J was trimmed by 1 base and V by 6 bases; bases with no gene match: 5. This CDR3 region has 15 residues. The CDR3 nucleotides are TGCGCCAGCAGGAAGGGACTAGCGGATTCCTACGAGCAGTACTTC. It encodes CASRKGLADSYEQYF.

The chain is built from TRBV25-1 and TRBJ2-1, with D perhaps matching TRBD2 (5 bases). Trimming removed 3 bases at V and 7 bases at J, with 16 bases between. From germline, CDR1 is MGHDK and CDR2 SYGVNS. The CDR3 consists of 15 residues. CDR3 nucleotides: TGTGCCAGCAGTGAGTGGAGCGGCAGAGGAAATGAGCAGTTCTTC. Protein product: CASSEWSGRGNEQFF.

The CDR3 loop reads CASSQVSLAGRNEQFF. Here the CDR3 DNA reads TGTGCCAGCAGCCAAGTGAGCCTAGCGGGACGCAATGAGCAGTTCTTC. This sequence joins TRBV4-2 and TRBJ2-1; 9 nucleotides line up with TRBD2. The V gene's germline CDR1 is LGHNA and CDR2 YNFKEQ. Trimming at V came to 1 base and at J to 6 bases, leaving 7 bases not matched to a gene. This CDR3 has 16 amino acids.

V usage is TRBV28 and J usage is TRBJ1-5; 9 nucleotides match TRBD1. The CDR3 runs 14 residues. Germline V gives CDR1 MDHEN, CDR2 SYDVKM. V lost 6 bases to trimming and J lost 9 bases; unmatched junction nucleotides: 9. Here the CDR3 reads CASSADRGGLPQHF. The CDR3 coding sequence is TGTGCCAGCAGCGCTGACAGGGGGGGGTTGCCCCAGCATTTT.

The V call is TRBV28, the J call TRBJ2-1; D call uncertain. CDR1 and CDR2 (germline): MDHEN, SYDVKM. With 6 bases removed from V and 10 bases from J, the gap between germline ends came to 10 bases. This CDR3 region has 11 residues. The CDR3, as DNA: TGTGCCAGCAGCCCTCGCAGGGAGCAGTTCTTC. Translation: CASSPRREQFF.

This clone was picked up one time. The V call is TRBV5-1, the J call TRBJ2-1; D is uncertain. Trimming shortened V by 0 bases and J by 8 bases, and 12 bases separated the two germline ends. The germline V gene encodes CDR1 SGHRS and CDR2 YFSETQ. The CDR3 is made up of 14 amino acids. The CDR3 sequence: CASSLDYQVDEQFF. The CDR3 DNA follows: TGCGCCAGCAGCTTGGATTATCAGGTCGATGAGCAGTTCTTC.

This CDR3 reads CAWSRGTGGYGYTF. CDR3 bases: TGTGCCTGGAGTCGTGGAACAGGGGGCTATGGCTACACCTTC. This rearrangement joins TRBV30 to TRBJ1-2, with 8 bases that match TRBD1. Germline V gives CDR1 GTSNPN, CDR2 SVGIG (reference sequence). This CDR3 is 14 amino acids long. V shed 2 bases and J 4 bases; nucleotides not matched to a gene: 6.

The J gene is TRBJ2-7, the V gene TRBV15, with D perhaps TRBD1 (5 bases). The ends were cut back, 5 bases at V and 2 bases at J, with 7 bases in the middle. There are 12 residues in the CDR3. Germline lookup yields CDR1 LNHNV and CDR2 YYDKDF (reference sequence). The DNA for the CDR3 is TGTGCCACCAGCGCACAGGCCTACGAGCAGTACTTC. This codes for CATSAQAYEQYF.

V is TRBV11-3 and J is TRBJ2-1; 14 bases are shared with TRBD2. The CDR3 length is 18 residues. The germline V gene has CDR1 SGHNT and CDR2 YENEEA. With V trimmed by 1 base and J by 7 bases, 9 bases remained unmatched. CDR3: CASSLGSGTSGSRNEQFF. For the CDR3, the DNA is TGTGCCAGCAGCTTAGGGTCTGGGACTAGCGGGAGTAGGAATGAGCAGTTCTTC.

The CDR3 sequence is CASSYGTGLMNTEAFF. The DNA of the CDR3 is TGTGCCAGCAGCTACGGGACAGGACTAATGAACACTGAAGCTTTCTTT. V and J are TRBV5-6 and TRBJ1-1, with 8 nucleotides matching TRBD1. V shed 3 bases and J 0 bases; nucleotides not matched to a gene: 7. The V gene's germline CDR1 is SGHDT and CDR2 YYEEEE. This CDR3 has 16 residues. The whole variable domain, remainder taken from reference TRBV5-6 and TRBJ1-1, is DAGVTQSPTHLIKTRGQQVTLRCSPKSGHDTVSWYQQALGQGPQFIFQYYEEEERQRGNFPDRFSGHQFPNYSSELNVNALLLGDSALYLCASSYGTGLMNTEAFFGQGTRLTVV.

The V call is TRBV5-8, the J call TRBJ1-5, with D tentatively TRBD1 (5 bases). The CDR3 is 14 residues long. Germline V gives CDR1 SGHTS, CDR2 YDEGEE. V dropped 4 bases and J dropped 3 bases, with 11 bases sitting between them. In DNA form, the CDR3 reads TGTGCCAGCAGCGACAGACAGAACAATCAGCCCCAGCATTTT. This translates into CASSDRQNNQPQHF.

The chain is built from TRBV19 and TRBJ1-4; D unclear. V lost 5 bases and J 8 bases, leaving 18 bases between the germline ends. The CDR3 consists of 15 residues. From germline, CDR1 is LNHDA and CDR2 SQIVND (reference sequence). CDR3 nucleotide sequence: TGTGCCAGTAGTGCCCAGCGGGCTAAAAGGGAAAAACTGTTTTTT. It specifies CASSAQRAKREKLFF.

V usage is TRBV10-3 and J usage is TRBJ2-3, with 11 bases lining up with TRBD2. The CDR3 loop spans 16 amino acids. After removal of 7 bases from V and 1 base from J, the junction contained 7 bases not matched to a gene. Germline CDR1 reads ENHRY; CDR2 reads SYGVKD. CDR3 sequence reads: CAITPTSGTGTDTQYF. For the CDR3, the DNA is TGTGCCATCACTCCGACTAGCGGGACCGGCACAGATACGCAGTATTTT.

The CDR3 reads CASKTGADTQYF. CDR3 nucleotide sequence: TGTGCCAGCAAGACAGGGGCAGATACGCAGTATTTT. V is TRBV28 and J is TRBJ2-3; 8 nucleotides align to TRBD1. CDR1 is MDHEN, CDR2 SYDVKM, per germline. This CDR3 spans 12 amino acids. Trimming cost V 7 bases and J 4 bases; bases outside gene matches: 1.

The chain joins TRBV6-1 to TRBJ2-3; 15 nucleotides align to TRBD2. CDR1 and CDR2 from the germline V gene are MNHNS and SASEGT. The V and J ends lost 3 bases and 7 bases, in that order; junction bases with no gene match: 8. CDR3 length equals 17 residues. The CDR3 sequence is CASSDGLAGGPIYTQYF. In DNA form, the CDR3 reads TGTGCCAGCAGTGATGGACTAGCGGGAGGGCCGATTTATACGCAGTATTTT.

Written as DNA, the CDR3 is TGTGCCAGCAGCTCCCGACAGGGGGCGCGGGGGCTGAACACTGAAGCTTTCTTT. Protein product: CASSSRQGARGLNTEAFF. The chain links TRBV9 to TRBJ1-1; 10 positions match TRBD1. The V segment lost 4 bases and the J segment 0 bases; nucleotides outside the gene matches: 12. CDR1 is SGDLS, CDR2 YYNGEE, per germline. This CDR3 spans 18 amino acids. The full variable domain, rest sourced from reference TRBV9 and TRBJ1-1, is DSGVTQTPKHLITATGQRVTLRCSPRSGDLSVYWYQQSLDQGLQFLIQYYNGEERAKGNILERFSAQQFPDLHSELNLSSLELGDSALYFCASSSRQGARGLNTEAFFGQGTRLTVV.

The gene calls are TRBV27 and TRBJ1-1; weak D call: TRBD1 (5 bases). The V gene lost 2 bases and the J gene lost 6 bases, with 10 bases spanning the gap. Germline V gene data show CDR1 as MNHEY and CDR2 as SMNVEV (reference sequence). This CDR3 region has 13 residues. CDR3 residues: CASSLEGGAEAFF. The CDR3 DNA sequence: TGTGCCAGCAGTTTAGAGGGAGGGGCTGAAGCTTTCTTT.

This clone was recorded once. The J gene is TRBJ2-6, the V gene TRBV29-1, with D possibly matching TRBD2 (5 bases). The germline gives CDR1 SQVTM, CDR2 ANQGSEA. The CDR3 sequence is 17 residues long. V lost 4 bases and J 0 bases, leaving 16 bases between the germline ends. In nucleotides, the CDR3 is TGCAGCGTTGTCTCAGAGGGCGGAATCTCTGGGGCCAACGTCCTGACTTTC. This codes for CSVVSEGGISGANVLTF.

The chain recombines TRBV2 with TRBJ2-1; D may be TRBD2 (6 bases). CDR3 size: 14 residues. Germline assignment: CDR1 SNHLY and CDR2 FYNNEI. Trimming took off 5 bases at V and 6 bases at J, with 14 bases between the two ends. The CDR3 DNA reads TGTGCCAGCAGTCCCCGGGAGACCATCAATGAGCAGTTCTTC. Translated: CASSPRETINEQFF.

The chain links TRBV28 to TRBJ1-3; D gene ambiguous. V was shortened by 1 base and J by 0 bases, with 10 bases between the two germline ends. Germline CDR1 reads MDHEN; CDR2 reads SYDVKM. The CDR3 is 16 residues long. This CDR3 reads CASSLFGLNSGNTIYF. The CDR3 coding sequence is TGTGCCAGCAGTTTATTTGGGCTGAACTCTGGAAACACCATATATTTT.

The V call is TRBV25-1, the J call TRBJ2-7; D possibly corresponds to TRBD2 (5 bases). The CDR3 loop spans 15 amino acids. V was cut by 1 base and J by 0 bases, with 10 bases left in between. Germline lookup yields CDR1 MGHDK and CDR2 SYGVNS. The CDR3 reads CASSESEVPSYEQYF. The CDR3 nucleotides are TGTGCCAGCAGTGAATCGGAGGTACCCTCCTACGAGCAGTACTTC.

Here the CDR3 reads CASSKQGRNEKLFF. The CDR3 DNA reads TGTGCCAGCAGTAAACAGGGTAGAAATGAAAAACTGTTTTTT. The chain uses TRBV27 and TRBJ1-4; D is possibly TRBD1 (6 bases). Trimming took 5 bases from V and 5 from J, leaving 12 bases between them. The CDR3 covers 14 residues. Germline V lookup: CDR1 MNHEY, CDR2 SMNVEV (reference sequence).

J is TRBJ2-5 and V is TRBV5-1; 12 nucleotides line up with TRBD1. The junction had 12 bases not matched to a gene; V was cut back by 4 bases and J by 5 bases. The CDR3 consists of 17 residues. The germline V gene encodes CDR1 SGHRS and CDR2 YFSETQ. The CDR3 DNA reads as TGCGCCAGCAGCGGCGGGGACAGGGGGCTTTGGGGGGAGACCCAGTACTTC. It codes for CASSGGDRGLWGETQYF.

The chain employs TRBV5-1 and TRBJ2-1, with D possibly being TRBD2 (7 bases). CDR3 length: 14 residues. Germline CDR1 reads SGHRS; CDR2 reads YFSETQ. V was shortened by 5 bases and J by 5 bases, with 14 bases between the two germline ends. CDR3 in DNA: TGCGCCAGCAGTGTGGGGGGGCACGACAATGAGCAGTTCTTC. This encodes CASSVGGHDNEQFF.

In DNA, the CDR3 is TGTGCCAGCAGCTTGGTCGCGGGGGAGCTCGGGGATACGCAGTATTTT. Translation gives CASSLVAGELGDTQYF. The chain links TRBV5-4 to TRBJ2-3, with TRBD2 matching 7 bases. Germline V gene data show CDR1 as SGHNT and CDR2 as YYREEE (reference sequence). The junction had 10 bases not matched to a gene; V was cut back by 0 bases and J by 6 bases. The CDR3 extends over 16 amino acids.

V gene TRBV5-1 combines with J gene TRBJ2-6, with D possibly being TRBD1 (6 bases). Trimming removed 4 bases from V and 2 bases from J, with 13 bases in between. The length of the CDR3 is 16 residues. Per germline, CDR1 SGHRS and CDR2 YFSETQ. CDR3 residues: CASSPDSLAGANVLTF. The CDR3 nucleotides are TGCGCCAGCAGCCCGGACAGTTTAGCTGGGGCCAACGTCCTGACTTTC.

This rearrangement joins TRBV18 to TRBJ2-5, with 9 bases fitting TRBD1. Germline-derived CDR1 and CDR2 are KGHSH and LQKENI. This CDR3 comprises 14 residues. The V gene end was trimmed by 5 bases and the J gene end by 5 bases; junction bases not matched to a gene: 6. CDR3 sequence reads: CASSEGQGDETQYF. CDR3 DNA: TGTGCCAGCTCAGAGGGACAGGGAGACGAGACCCAGTACTTC.

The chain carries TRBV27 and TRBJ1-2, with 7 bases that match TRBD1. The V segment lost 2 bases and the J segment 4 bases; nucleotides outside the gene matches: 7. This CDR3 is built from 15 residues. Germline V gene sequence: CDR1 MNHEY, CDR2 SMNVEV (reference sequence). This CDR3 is CASSLVGRGAYGYTF. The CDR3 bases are TGTGCCAGCAGTTTAGTCGGCAGGGGGGCCTATGGCTACACCTTC.